Below, 27 T cell receptor beta chains from the same sample are listed, as sequenced in a study of post-analysis software for immune sequencing data. General study results and limits: The five TRBV segments detected at higher frequency in patients than in controls included TRBV5-6, TRBV5-1 and TRBV20-1.

These receptors lack a known antigen. Libraries were made from TCR beta cDNA, and they carried unique molecular identifiers. TCRdb redid the calling of the PCR reads with MiXCR, one entry per CDR3 protein. The sample comprises about 680,000 distinct CDR3 sequences, approximately 60% of which are singletons, and 11% rests with the top ten. Input material: blood. All receptors derive from a girl aged 2-10 years with multiple sclerosis.

This chain uses TRBV29-1 with TRBJ2-2, with a possible D match to TRBD1 (6 bases). V lost 5 bases and J lost 5, with 15 bases in between. There are 14 residues in the CDR3. Germline loops: CDR1 SQVTM, CDR2 ANQGSEA. The CDR3 loop reads CSVRGSPGTGELFF. CDR3 DNA: TGCAGCGTTAGGGGGTCCCCTGGAACCGGGGAGCTGTTTTTT.

The chain employs TRBV6-5 and TRBJ1-1; D uncertain. This CDR3 contains 13 residues. CDR1 and CDR2 from the germline V gene are MNHEY and SVGAGI. Trimming left V 1 base short and J 7 bases short, with 10 bases between. This chain's CDR3 is CASSYLTGFEAFF. As DNA, the CDR3 is TGTGCCAGCAGTTACTTGACGGGTTTTGAAGCTTTCTTT.

The V gene is TRBV4-1, the J gene TRBJ2-5; D unresolved. This CDR3 is 14 amino acids long. Trimming cost V 0 bases and J 5 bases, with 10 bases left between them. Germline CDR1 MGHRA, CDR2 YSYEKL. CDR3 in amino acids: CASSQELYGETQYF. The CDR3 coding sequence is TGCGCCAGCAGCCAAGAACTCTATGGGGAGACCCAGTACTTC.

This clonotype was observed at least ten times. The chain uses TRBV5-1 and TRBJ2-6; D might be TRBD2 (6 bases). Trimming removed 4 bases from V and 1 base from J, with 15 bases in between. The CDR3 spans 17 residues. CDR1 and CDR2 (germline): SGHRS, YFSETQ. CDR3 DNA sequence: TGCGCCAGCAGCCACCAGAGCGGGTTTTCTGGGGCCAACGTCCTGACTTTC. Translated: CASSHQSGFSGANVLTF.

The chain links TRBV12-3 or TRBV12-4 to TRBJ2-5, with TRBD2 matching over 8 bases. CDR3 length: 16 residues. The ends lost 6 bases at V and 1 base at J; junction bases unmatched: 10. The CDR3 nucleotides read TGTGCCAGCAGAGAGCGGGGGCTCCACACCCAAGAGACCCAGTACTTC. It translates to CASRERGLHTQETQYF.

The chain has TRBV28 and TRBJ1-1; D is unclear. Deletions cut 2 bases from V and 0 bases from J, with 10 bases between. The CDR3 is 15 residues long. Per germline, CDR1 MDHEN and CDR2 SYDVKM. CDR3 residues: CASSLRPPVNTEAFF. In DNA form, the CDR3 reads TGTGCCAGCAGTTTAAGGCCCCCCGTGAACACTGAAGCTTTCTTT.

The sample holds a few counts of this clonotype. The genes are TRBV29-1 and TRBJ2-1; 9 bases align to TRBD2. The germline gives CDR1 SQVTM, CDR2 ANQGSEA. The CDR3 consists of 14 residues. J gave up 4 bases and V 5 bases, and 6 bases lay outside the gene matches. Here the CDR3 reads CSVRVAGDYNEQFF. Written as DNA, the CDR3 is TGCAGCGTTAGGGTAGCGGGGGATTACAATGAGCAGTTCTTC.

The chain is built from TRBV20-1 and TRBJ2-1, with 12 bases identical to TRBD2. Germline V gene sequence: CDR1 DFQATT, CDR2 SNEGSKA (reference sequence). The CDR3 sequence is 17 residues long. Germline trimming cut 0 bases from V and 4 bases from J; bases unmatched to any gene: 7. CDR3 sequence (DNA): TGCAGTGCTAGAGATCTCGGGACTAGCGGGCCATACAATGAGCAGTTCTTC. Protein sequence: CSARDLGTSGPYNEQFF.

V gene TRBV11-2 combines with J gene TRBJ2-3; 15 bases agree with TRBD2. CDR3 length equals 16 residues. Germline assignment: CDR1 SGHAT and CDR2 FQNNGV. V gave up 1 base and J gave up 4 bases; unmatched junction bases: 0. CDR3 residues: CASSLGTSGRADTQYF. The CDR3 DNA is TGTGCCAGCAGCTTAGGGACTAGCGGGAGGGCAGATACGCAGTATTTT.

This clonotype was picked up a small number of times. The rearrangement joins TRBV9 to TRBJ2-5; 9 positions agree with TRBD2. V was clipped by 1 base and J by 7 bases; unmatched bases: 14. The CDR3 length is 17 residues. CDR1 and CDR2 (germline): SGDLS, YYNGEE. The CDR3 spells CASSVSEWREGPGTQYF. For the CDR3, the DNA is TGTGCCAGCAGCGTATCGGAATGGCGGGAGGGTCCGGGGACCCAGTACTTC.

V gene TRBV28 combines with J gene TRBJ2-7; TRBD1 aligns across 8 bases. CDR1 is MDHEN and CDR2 is SYDVKM in the germline V gene. The CDR3 length is 14 residues. The junction had 7 bases not matched to a gene; V was cut back by 4 bases and J by 5 bases. The CDR3, as DNA: TGTGCCAGCAGTTCCCCGACAGGGGTTGACGAGCAGTACTTC. Encoded protein: CASSSPTGVDEQYF.

The V and J genes are TRBV20-1 and TRBJ2-3; possible D gene TRBD2, 5 bases. Germline values: CDR1 DFQATT, CDR2 SNEGSKA (reference sequence). CDR3 size: 14 residues. The germline V and J ends were trimmed by 3 bases and 4 bases, with 14 bases remaining between them. CDR3 DNA sequence: TGCAGTGCTAGCGGAGGTGTTAGGGCAGATACGCAGTATTTT. Amino acid sequence: CSASGGVRADTQYF.

As regards this clonotype: Germline and junction disagree at one end, which may indicate a read error. V gene TRBV12-3 or TRBV12-4 combines with J gene TRBJ1-5, with 9 bases lining up with TRBD1. This CDR3 contains 15 residues. The CDR3: CASSLGDRADQPRHF. The CDR3 DNA is TGTGCCAGCAGTTTAGGGGACAGGGCGGACCAGCCCCGGCATTTT.

The rearrangement uses TRBV5-6 and TRBJ2-7, with D possibly TRBD2 on 6 matching bases. The CDR3 sequence is 15 residues long. The germline CDR1 and CDR2 sequences are SGHDT and YYEEEE. Deletions cut 4 bases from V and 3 bases from J, with 17 bases between. CDR3 loop: CASSNRGVENYEQYF. The CDR3 DNA is TGTGCCAGCAGCAACCGCGGGGTGGAGAACTACGAGCAGTACTTC.

The chain joins TRBV7-9 to TRBJ2-5; D is ambiguous. The J call is doubtful: the DNA matches TRBJ2-7 better. Germline loops: CDR1 SEHNR, CDR2 FQNEAQ (reference sequence). There are 12 residues in the CDR3. CDR3: CASSPPRNEQYF. The CDR3 nucleotides read TGTGCCAGCAGCCCCCCAAGGAACGAGCAGTACTTC.

This clonotype came up a few times. This chain links TRBV7-2 with TRBJ2-7; 7 positions agree with TRBD1. The DNA matches TRBJ2-4 better at its end, which makes the J call doubtful. Germline CDR1 reads SGHTA; CDR2 reads FQGNSA. CDR3 length: 13 residues. The CDR3 sequence: CASSLGTGNIQYF. The CDR3 DNA reads as TGTGCCAGCAGCTTAGGGACAGGAAACATTCAGTACTTC.

The gene calls are TRBV6-2 or TRBV6-3 and TRBJ2-7; a possible D gene is TRBD2 (5 bases). The DNA end favors TRBJ2-4, so the J call may be wrong. The CDR3 has 15 amino acids. The germline gives CDR1 MNHEY, CDR2 SVGEGT. The CDR3 here is CASSYGLLYRNIQYF. CDR3 nucleotides: TGTGCCAGCAGTTACGGACTCCTCTATCGAAACATTCAGTACTTC.

This chain uses TRBV4-3 with TRBJ2-6; D gene unclear. The CDR3 is made up of 15 amino acids. Between the trimmed V and J ends, which lost 1 base and 4 bases, there was a span of 8 bases. Germline V CDR1 and CDR2: LGHNA, YSLEER. The CDR3 DNA reads TGCGCCAGCAGCCAAGCGGTCCTCGGGGCCAACGTCCTGACTTTC. Translation gives CASSQAVLGANVLTF.

This clonotype showed up just a few times. This chain joins TRBV20-1 and TRBJ2-4, with D possibly being TRBD2 (6 bases). CDR1 is DFQATT, CDR2 SNEGSKA, per germline (reference sequence). Trimming shortened V by 6 bases and J by 1 base, and 13 bases separated the two germline ends. CDR3 length equals 14 residues. The CDR3 nucleotides are TGCAGTGCCCCTAGTGGAGGGGCCAAAAACATTCAGTACTTC. Translated: CSAPSGGAKNIQYF.

This rearrangement joins TRBV12-3 or TRBV12-4 to TRBJ2-1; 9 bases line up with TRBD2. Trimming took 4 bases from V and 8 from J; bases not matched to a gene: 0. The CDR3 has 12 amino acids. The CDR3 bases are TGTGCCAGCAGTTCTAGCGGGGATGAGCAGTTCTTC. This sequence encodes CASSSSGDEQFF.

The V gene is TRBV20-1, the J gene TRBJ2-7, with TRBD1 matching 7 bases. The V segment lost 5 bases and the J segment 4 bases; nucleotides outside the gene matches: 8. The germline gives CDR1 DFQATT, CDR2 SNEGSKA (reference sequence). The CDR3 totals 13 residues. The CDR3 region has the DNA TGCAGTGCTCGCCGACAGGGAGCGTACGAGCAGTACTTC. It codes for CSARRQGAYEQYF.

The chain recombines TRBV9 with TRBJ2-5, with 9 bases lining up with TRBD1. CDR1 is SGDLS and CDR2 is YYNGEE in the germline V gene. The CDR3 is 17 amino acids. V lost 2 bases, J lost 4 bases, and 12 bases stayed unmatched. The CDR3 is CASSVGTGSVRGETQYF. The CDR3 nucleotides are TGTGCCAGCAGCGTCGGGACAGGGTCGGTCCGGGGAGAGACCCAGTACTTC.

The chain employs TRBV28 and TRBJ1-2, with 7 bases lining up with TRBD1. CDR3 length: 14 amino acids. The J segment lost 8 bases and the V segment lost 6 bases, leaving 12 bases of the junction unmatched. The germline gives CDR1 MDHEN, CDR2 SYDVKM. CDR3 loop: CASSLTQGGGGYTF. The CDR3 DNA is TGTGCCAGCAGCCTAACGCAGGGGGGCGGGGGCTACACCTTC.

In regard to this clonotype: One end of the junction varies from germline; a read error may be responsible. The chain employs TRBV6-5 and TRBJ2-5; tentatively, D is TRBD1 (5 bases). The better agreement between TRBJ2-7 and the DNA end casts doubt on the J call. The CDR3 has 12 residues. The germline gives CDR1 MNHEY, CDR2 SVGAGI. CDR3 in DNA: TGTGCCGTCAGCACAGGTTCCTGCGAGCAGTACTTC. It yields the protein CAVSTGSCEQYF.

This clonotype came up a few times. The V call is TRBV7-9, the J call TRBJ2-4, with D maybe TRBD2 (5 bases). The germline V gene encodes CDR1 SEHNR and CDR2 FQNEAQ (reference sequence). Trimming took off 1 base at V and 13 bases at J, with 17 bases between the two ends. The length of the CDR3 is 14 residues. CDR3 in DNA: TGTGCCAGCAGCTTAGATCGGACTGGCTATGAGCAGTACTTC. Protein sequence: CASSLDRTGYEQYF.

The chain uses TRBV7-9 and TRBJ2-1, with 14 positions matching TRBD2. CDR3 length: 16 amino acids. V was clipped by 1 base and J by 8 bases; unmatched bases: 4. The germline CDR1 and CDR2 sequences are SEHNR and FQNEAQ (reference sequence). CDR3 amino acids: CASSLVGTSGSDEQFF. CDR3 nucleotide sequence: TGTGCCAGCAGCTTAGTAGGGACTAGCGGGAGTGATGAGCAGTTCTTC.

The V gene is TRBV7-8, the J gene TRBJ1-2, with D perhaps matching TRBD1 (5 bases). The CDR3 extends over 14 amino acids. V was cut by 5 bases and J by 4 bases, with 14 bases left in between. Germline V gives CDR1 SGHVS, CDR2 FQNEAQ. For the CDR3, the DNA is TGTGCCAGCAGCCCAGGGTCCGGATTCTATGGCTACACCTTC. As protein: CASSPGSGFYGYTF.